These T cell receptor beta chains were read from a single sample in a study of regulatory T cells in long-lasting Graves disease. A single record per CDR3 protein comes from TCRdb applying MiXCR to the multiplex PCR reads. The sample carries roughly 300,000 distinct CDR3 sequences, more than 20% recorded once. The sequencing here drew on peripheral blood mononuclear cells (PBMCs), taken when the disease was refractory, from a patient treated with antithyroid drugs. The source is a female donor with Graves disease. Each CDR3 is given with its conserved first and last residue. The D gene is left open where the match is weak. Clone size is not always given. Where it is, it says once, few, many or a class for expanded clones.

J gene,V gene,clone size,D gene,CDR3 protein,CDR3 DNA
TRBJ1-1,TRBV14,.,.,CASSQVGRGTEAFF,TGTGCCAGCAGCCAAGTCGGAAGGGGCACTGAAGCTTTCTTT
TRBJ2-7,TRBV18,.,.,CASSLERNYGEQYF,TGTGCCAGCTCACTGGAGCGGAACTATGGGGAGCAGTACTTC
TRBJ2-7,TRBV3-1,few,TRBD2,CASSQTPGTSDSYEQYF,TGTGCCAGCAGCCAAACCCCCGGGACTAGCGACTCGTACGAGCAGTACTTC
TRBJ2-7,TRBV4-2,.,.,CASSQEAWGSYEQYF,TGTGCCAGCAGCCAAGAGGCCTGGGGGTCCTACGAGCAGTACTTC
TRBJ1-6,TRBV7-2,few,.,CASSKRGSSYNSPLHF,TGTGCCAGCAGCAAACGGGGGAGCTCCTATAATTCACCCCTCCACTTT
TRBJ1-1,TRBV7-9,few,.,CASSLEGGLEAFF,TGTGCCAGCAGCTTAGAAGGAGGCCTTGAAGCTTTCTTT
TRBJ2-3,TRBV7-3,.,TRBD1,CASKPTGAADTQYF,TGTGCCAGCAAGCCTACAGGGGCTGCAGATACGCAGTATTTT
TRBJ2-4,TRBV6-2/TRBV6-3,few,TRBD1,CASSYWDRSFGIQYF,TGTGCCAGCAGTTACTGGGACAGGTCCTTTGGCATTCAGTACTTC
TRBJ1-4,TRBV7-9,.,.,CASGGGAVVNEKLFF,TGTGCCAGCGGTGGCGGGGCAGTAGTTAATGAAAAACTGTTTTTT
TRBJ2-1,TRBV7-9,.,TRBD2,CASSFTPTSGKSSEQFF,TGTGCCAGCAGCTTCACCCCGACTAGCGGGAAGTCGAGTGAGCAGTTCTTC
TRBJ2-3,TRBV28,.,.,CASTERNRGTDTQYF,TGTGCCAGCACTGAGCGTAACCGTGGCACAGATACGCAGTATTTT
TRBJ2-3,TRBV20-1,few,.,CSANRLVSTDTQYF,TGCAGTGCTAACCGACTAGTTAGCACAGATACGCAGTATTTT
TRBJ2-2,TRBV27,few,TRBD2,CASGASGRLNTGELFF,TGTGCCAGCGGGGCGAGCGGGAGGCTGAACACCGGGGAGCTGTTTTTT
TRBJ2-6,TRBV6-2/TRBV6-3,.,.,CASNNLPAGANVLTF,TGTGCCAGCAACAACCTCCCGGCTGGGGCCAACGTCCTGACTTTC
TRBJ2-3,TRBV28,few,TRBD2,CASSTSGRPDTQYF,TGTGCCAGCTCGACTAGCGGGAGACCAGATACGCAGTATTTT
TRBJ2-2,TRBV5-1,.,TRBD2,CASSSLVAGDGTGELFF,TGCGCCAGCAGCTCACTGGTAGCGGGAGATGGCACCGGGGAGCTGTTTTTT
TRBJ2-5,TRBV29-1,.,.,CSVVRSSSEETQYF,TGCAGCGTTGTAAGGTCGTCTTCTGAAGAGACCCAGTACTTC
TRBJ2-7,TRBV30,few,.,CAWSGQISYEQYF,TGTGCCTGGAGTGGACAAATCTCCTACGAGCAGTACTTC
TRBJ2-7,TRBV15,many,.,CATSRERVAGQYF,TGTGCCACCAGCAGGGAGCGGGTCGCGGGGCAGTACTTC
TRBJ2-5,TRBV28,many,.,CASSPTLTGFQETQYF,TGTGCCAGCAGTCCCACCCTGACAGGTTTTCAAGAGACCCAGTACTTC
TRBJ2-1,TRBV13,.,TRBD2,CASSPEGGGHYNEQFF,TGTGCCAGCAGCCCCGAGGGCGGGGGGCACTACAATGAGCAGTTCTTC
TRBJ2-7,TRBV7-2,few,TRBD1,CASSIYGTGYYEQYF,TGTGCCAGCAGCATTTACGGGACAGGTTACTACGAGCAGTACTTC
TRBJ2-7,TRBV29-1,.,.,CSVVGQGGPEQYF,TGCAGCGTTGTTGGCCAAGGGGGTCCCGAGCAGTACTTC
TRBJ2-2,TRBV27,.,TRBD2,CAGSPKREGNTGELFF,TGTGCCGGCAGTCCGAAGCGGGAGGGGAACACCGGGGAGCTGTTTTTT
TRBJ2-7,TRBV7-2,many,TRBD1,CASSLNPGQGAYEQYF,TGTGCCAGCAGCTTAAACCCGGGACAGGGGGCCTACGAGCAGTACTTC
TRBJ2-5,TRBV20-1,few,.,CSARDLQGGGPWETQYF,TGCAGTGCTAGAGATCTCCAGGGCGGTGGGCCTTGGGAGACCCAGTACTTC
TRBJ2-7,TRBV6-1,.,TRBD2,CASRTGGLTYEQYF,TGTGCCAGCCGAACGGGAGGGTTAACCTACGAGCAGTACTTC
TRBJ1-1,TRBV6-1,many,.,CASTRTGPTEAFF,TGTGCCAGCACTCGAACAGGGCCCACTGAAGCTTTCTTT
TRBJ1-1,TRBV30,few,TRBD1,CAWSYRGLNTEAFF,TGTGCCTGGAGTTACAGGGGACTGAACACTGAAGCTTTCTTT
TRBJ2-6,TRBV27,.,.,CASRHFGTRGRTTSNSGANVLTF,TGTGCCAGCAGGCATTTTGGGACTCGGGGCAGGACGACCTCTAACTCTGGGGCCAACGTCCTGACTTTC
TRBJ2-2,TRBV11-2,.,TRBD1,CASSPTAAGTAGELFF,TGTGCCAGCAGCCCCACTGCAGCCGGGACAGCCGGGGAGCTGTTTTTT
TRBJ1-2,TRBV7-9,many,.,CASSPQANYGYTF,TGTGCCAGCAGCCCACAGGCTAACTATGGCTACACCTTC
TRBJ1-3,TRBV5-1,.,.,CASSTAGGASGNTIYF,TGCGCCAGCAGCACCGCCGGGGGGGCCTCTGGAAACACCATATATTTT
TRBJ2-7,TRBV30,few,TRBD1,CASSIKGAYEQYF,TGTGCCTCCTCCATTAAGGGGGCATACGAGCAGTACTTC
TRBJ1-3,TRBV28,few,.,CASRPGRAGNTIYF,TGTGCCAGCAGGCCAGGACGAGCTGGAAACACCATATATTTT
TRBJ1-6,TRBV15,.,TRBD1,CATQYRTGSSPLHF,TGTGCCACCCAATATCGGACAGGGTCTTCACCCCTCCACTTT
TRBJ2-7,TRBV11-2,few,TRBD1,CASSLEPTGGYEQYF,TGTGCCAGCAGCTTAGAGCCGACAGGGGGGTACGAGCAGTACTTC
TRBJ1-5,TRBV7-2,few,TRBD1,CASSPDRGIGQPQHF,TGTGCCAGCAGCCCGGACAGGGGAATAGGTCAGCCCCAGCATTTT
TRBJ1-6,TRBV11-3,many,TRBD1,CASSGTANSPLHF,TGTGCCAGCAGCGGGACAGCAAATTCACCCCTCCACTTT
TRBJ1-5,TRBV19,.,.,CASSIAGDSSTQHF,TGTGCCAGTAGTATAGCAGGGGATTCTTCGACTCAGCATTTT
TRBJ1-6,TRBV30,.,.,CAWAESSYNSPLHF,TGTGCCTGGGCAGAGAGCTCCTATAATTCACCCCTCCACTTT
TRBJ1-1,TRBV7-2,many,.,CASSLAAGGNTEAFF,TGTGCCAGCAGCTTAGCGGCGGGGGGCAACACTGAAGCTTTCTTT
TRBJ1-4,TRBV3-1,many,.,CASSQRTRNEKLFF,TGTGCCAGCAGCCAACGGACACGGAATGAAAAACTGTTTTTT
TRBJ2-1,TRBV24-1,once,TRBD1,CATSGVGRQGENEQFF,TGTGCCACCAGTGGGGTAGGGCGACAGGGTGAAAATGAGCAGTTCTTC
TRBJ2-1,TRBV14,few,.,CASSQVGGRYEQFF,TGTGCCAGCAGCCAAGTAGGCGGACGGTATGAGCAGTTCTTC
TRBJ1-4,TRBV24-1,many,.,CATSEGSNEKLFF,TGTGCCACCAGTGAGGGCTCTAATGAAAAACTGTTTTTT
TRBJ2-1,TRBV7-9,few,.,CASSLAYEQFF,TGTGCCAGCAGCTTAGCCTATGAGCAGTTCTTC
TRBJ2-2,TRBV18,many,.,CASSQGDEANTGELFF,TGTGCCAGCTCACAGGGGGACGAAGCGAACACCGGGGAGCTGTTTTTT
TRBJ2-6,TRBV7-9,.,.,CASSLSEASGVNVLTF,TGTGCCAGCAGCTTATCGGAAGCCTCTGGGGTCAACGTCCTGACTTTC
TRBJ1-2,TRBV6-1,.,.,CASRTAFRSYTF,TGTGCCAGCAGGACGGCGTTTAGGAGCTACACCTTC
TRBJ2-2,TRBV6-2/TRBV6-3,.,.,CASSPGGRMTGELFF,TGTGCCAGCAGTCCGGGGGGCCGTATGACCGGGGAGCTGTTTTTT
TRBJ2-5,TRBV7-9,many,TRBD2,CASGRAGQETQYF,TGTGCCAGTGGACGAGCGGGACAAGAGACCCAGTACTTC
TRBJ1-2,TRBV28,many,.,CASSHGLANYGYTF,TGTGCCAGCAGCCACGGATTGGCTAACTATGGCTACACCTTC
TRBJ2-1,TRBV28,few,TRBD2,CASVLAGGYNEQFF,TGTGCCAGCGTCTTAGCGGGAGGGTACAATGAGCAGTTCTTC